This T cell receptor (beta chain) was recorded in a study of T cells in Graves' hyperthyroidism and ophthalmopathy (dated by TCRdb to about 2019). At the level of the whole study: Peripheral blood was collected at initial diagnosis, before any treatment. To identify TCR V-J signatures that set the groups apart, the researchers used a discovery cohort of about a hundred patients, made up of roughly 40 with Graves' ophthalmopathy and some 56 with stable Graves' hyperthyroidism. Prospective prediction of ophthalmopathy was tested in an independent validation cohort of approximately 18 hyperthyroidism patients and around 16 patients who later progressed to ophthalmopathy. For training and testing, the 80 to 100 patients in the discovery cohort were randomly divided in a 7:3 ratio. Following sampling, methimazole starting at 30 mg daily was given to hyperthyroidism patients, and high-dose intravenous methylprednisolone was given to ophthalmopathy patients. Thyroid tissue and blood T-cell repertoires from about six Graves' hyperthyroidism patients were also compared in the study. TCR Vbeta CDR3 sequencing of fewer than 150 peripheral blood samples (more than 40 ophthalmopathy, about 80 hyperthyroidism and some 17 progressor patients) is reported in the paper. Here is what the overall study found, with its caveats: No statistical method was used to fix the sample size in advance, and group allocation was not hidden from the investigators. In validation, the model predicted progression to ophthalmopathy a median of about 6.5 months before onset, with over 60% sensitivity and about 75% specificity. A model built on a 13 V-J signature distinguished ophthalmopathy from stable hyperthyroidism, reaching 85% to 90% sensitivity and around 81% specificity in cross-validation and 80%/75% in testing. Blood samples also contained most of the expanded thyroid clonotypes (frequency above 0.001), which suggests that blood repertoires may reflect thyroid immune responses.

The TCR beta CDR3 regions were amplified from RNA transcripts. The first round of RT-PCR for the TCR CDR3 was performed with the HTBI primer set and the Qiagen OneStep RT-PCR kit. A second multiplex PCR round built the libraries, followed by size selection and purification. The libraries were sequenced on an Illumina HiSeq2000 using paired-end 100 bp reads. The authors' pipeline ran thus. SOAPnuke was used to process the raw data, throwing out any read that contained adapters or uncalled bases, had a mean Phred below 15, or lacked an exact constant-primer or identifier match. High-quality paired reads were merged using COPE v1.2.5, and each unique nucleotide sequence was defined as a clonotype. Clonotypes were aligned to IMGT TRBV, TRBD and TRBJ reference segments using MiTCR v1.1. Only V-J combinations with frequency above 0.0001, covering 98% to 99.2% of repertoires, were analysed. A TCS score was defined as the ratio between F50 (clonal expansion) and ExV (chaos), using BLOSUM62-based TCRdist between CDR3 peptides within each V-J. Welch's t-statistics and random forest reduced 500 to 650 V-J features to 10 to 15, which were used in a naive Bayes classifier (R e1071). The raw public reads went through TCRdb reprocessing: fastp at Q25, MiXCR clone calling, in-frame beta chains kept. Here each entry gathers all rows of one CDR3 protein and keeps the most common genes and DNA. Here the V and J calls rest on TCRdb's processing, not on the authors' analysis. The sample includes 300,000 to 350,000 distinct CDR3 sequences, with around 16% observed a single time. The top ten constitute 33% of the sample.

Stable Graves' hyperthyroidism was defined as the absence of progression to ophthalmopathy over 18 months of follow-up. Hyperthyroidism patients were newly diagnosed, with disease duration under 2 months, and aged 18 to 65 years. Exclusion was applied to patients with uncontrolled infections, other autoimmune diseases, pregnancy or lactation. Diagnoses were based on clinical symptoms, serum thyroxine and TRAb, thyroid ultrasound and orbital computed tomography. Ficoll-Paque density gradient centrifugation was used to isolate PBMCs from 10 ml of fresh peripheral blood. Total RNA was extracted using Trizol reagent, and RNA quality was assessed on an Agilent 2100 Bioanalyzer. CDR1 and CDR2, looked up from the germline V gene (reference sequence), are DFQATT and SNEGSKA. From the cysteine up to the phenylalanine, the CDR3 has a length of 15 residues. Kept here is only the CDR3 DNA, which spans 45 bases and is read in frame from base 1. The V and J ends are trimmed by 0 bases and 0 bases, leaving 12 bases between them.

This clonotype was found a few times. Its target antigen remains unknown. No clone much larger than this one lies a single base away; base qualities are absent. Sequencing input: blood. This sequence uses TRBV20-1 and TRBJ2-7, with the D call perhaps TRBD1 or TRBD2, each one matching 5 bases. This receptor was obtained from a man younger than 45 with Graves' hyperthyroidism. The CDR3: CSARDGTESSYEQYF. In nucleotides, the sequence is TGCAGTGCTAGAGATGGGACCGAGAGCTCCTACGAGCAGTACTTC.